The clone carrying this T cell receptor (beta chain) has only one observation. The data derive from a study of cytomegalovirus exposure and HLA in healthy donors. PCR amplification relied on 60 Vbeta primers (plus 13 Jbeta primers). TCRdb keeps only in-frame clones here, not all; method: immunoSEQ multiplex PCR. In the table there are 100,000 to 150,000 clones, 83% of which are singletons. V was clipped by 4 bases and J by 2 bases; unmatched bases: 11. This CDR3 region has 16 residues. In germline, CDR1 is SGDLS, CDR2 YYNGEE. Source material: PBMCs. This clonotype was sampled from a girl aged 2 to 10 in good health and CMV-seronegative. The chain recombines TRBV9 with TRBJ2-5; 7 bases map to TRBD2. CDR3 loop: CASSPWGAGAQETQYF. DNA of the CDR3: TGTGCCAGCAGCCCCTGGGGCGCGGGAGCTCAAGAGACCCAGTACTTC.